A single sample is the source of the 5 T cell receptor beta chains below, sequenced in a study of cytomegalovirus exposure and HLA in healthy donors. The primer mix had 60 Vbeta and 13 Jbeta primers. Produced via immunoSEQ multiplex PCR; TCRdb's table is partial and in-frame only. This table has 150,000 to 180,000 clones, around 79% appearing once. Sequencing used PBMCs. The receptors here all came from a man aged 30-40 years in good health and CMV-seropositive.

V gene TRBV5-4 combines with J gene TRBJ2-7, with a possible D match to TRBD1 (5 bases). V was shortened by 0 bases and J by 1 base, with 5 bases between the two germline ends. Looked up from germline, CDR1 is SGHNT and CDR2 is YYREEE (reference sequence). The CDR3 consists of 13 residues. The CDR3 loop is CASSLEGSYEQYF. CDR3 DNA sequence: TGTGCCAGCAGCTTGGAGGGGTCCTACGAGCAGTACTTC.

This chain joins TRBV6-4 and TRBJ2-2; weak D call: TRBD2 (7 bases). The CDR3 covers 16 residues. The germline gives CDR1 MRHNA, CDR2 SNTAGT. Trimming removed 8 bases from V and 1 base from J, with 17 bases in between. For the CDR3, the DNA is TGTGCCAGCCACCAAGCGGGGACACTGAACACCGGGGAGCTGTTTTTT. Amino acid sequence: CASHQAGTLNTGELFF.

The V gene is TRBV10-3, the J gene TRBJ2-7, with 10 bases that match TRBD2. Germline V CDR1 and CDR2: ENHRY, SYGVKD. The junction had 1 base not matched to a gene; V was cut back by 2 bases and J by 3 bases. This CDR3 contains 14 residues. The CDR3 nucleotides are TGTGCCATCAGTGAGGGACTAGCGGACTACGAGCAGTACTTC. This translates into CAISEGLADYEQYF.

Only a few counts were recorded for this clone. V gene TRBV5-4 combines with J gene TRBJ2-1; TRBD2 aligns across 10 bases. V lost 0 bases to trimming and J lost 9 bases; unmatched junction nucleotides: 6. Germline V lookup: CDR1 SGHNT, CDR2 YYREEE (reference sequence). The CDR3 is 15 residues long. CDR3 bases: TGTGCCAGCAGCTTGGGGAGCGGGAGGGCCGTTGAGCAGTTCTTC. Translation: CASSLGSGRAVEQFF.

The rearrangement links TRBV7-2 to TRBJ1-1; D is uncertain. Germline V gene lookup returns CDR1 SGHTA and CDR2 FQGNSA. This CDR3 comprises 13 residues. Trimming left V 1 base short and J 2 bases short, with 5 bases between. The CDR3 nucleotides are TGTGCCAGCAGCTTAGACAGTAACACTGAAGCTTTCTTT. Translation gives CASSLDSNTEAFF.